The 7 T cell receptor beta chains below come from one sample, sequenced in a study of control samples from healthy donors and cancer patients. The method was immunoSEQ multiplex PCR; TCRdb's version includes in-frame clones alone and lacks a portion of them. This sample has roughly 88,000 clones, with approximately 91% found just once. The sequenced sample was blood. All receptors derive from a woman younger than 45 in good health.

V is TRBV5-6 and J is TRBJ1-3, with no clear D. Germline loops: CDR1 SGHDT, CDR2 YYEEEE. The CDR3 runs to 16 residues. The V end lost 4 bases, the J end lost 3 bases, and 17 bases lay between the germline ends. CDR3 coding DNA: TGTGCCAGCAGCGCCCTTCGGGGAGAATTTGGAAACACCATATATTTT. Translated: CASSALRGEFGNTIYF.

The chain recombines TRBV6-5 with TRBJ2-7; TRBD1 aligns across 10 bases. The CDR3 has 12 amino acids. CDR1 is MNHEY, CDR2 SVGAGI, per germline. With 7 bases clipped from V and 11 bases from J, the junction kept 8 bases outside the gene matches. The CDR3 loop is CASNRGQGVEYF. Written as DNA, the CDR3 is TGTGCCAGCAACCGAGGACAGGGGGTGGAGTACTTC.

The CDR3 reads CAWSVRAVKTSYEQYF. In nucleotides, the CDR3 is TGTGCCTGGAGTGTAAGGGCGGTAAAAACCTCCTACGAGCAGTACTTC. The chain links TRBV30 to TRBJ2-7; D is unclear. Germline V CDR1 and CDR2: GTSNPN, SVGIG (reference sequence). The ends were cut back, 0 bases at V and 0 bases at J, with 15 bases in the middle. CDR3 length: 16 residues.

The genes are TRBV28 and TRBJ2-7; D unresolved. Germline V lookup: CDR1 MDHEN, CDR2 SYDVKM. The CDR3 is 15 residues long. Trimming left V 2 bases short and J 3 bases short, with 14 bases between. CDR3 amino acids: CASSLRHRAVYEQYF. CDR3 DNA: TGTGCCAGCAGTTTAAGACATAGGGCGGTCTACGAGCAGTACTTC.

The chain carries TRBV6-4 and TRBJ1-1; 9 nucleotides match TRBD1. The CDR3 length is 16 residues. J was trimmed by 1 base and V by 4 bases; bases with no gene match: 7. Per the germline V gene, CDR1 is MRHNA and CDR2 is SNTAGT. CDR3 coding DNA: TGTGCCAGCAGTGGCCGGGACAGGGTGGCGAACACTGAAGCTTTCTTT. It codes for CASSGRDRVANTEAFF.

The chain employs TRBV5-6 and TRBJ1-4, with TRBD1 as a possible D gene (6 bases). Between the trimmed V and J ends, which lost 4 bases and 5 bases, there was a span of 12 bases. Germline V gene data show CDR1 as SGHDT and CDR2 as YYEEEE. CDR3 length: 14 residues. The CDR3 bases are TGTGCCAGCAGCCCCGGGACAAGGAATGAAAAACTGTTTTTT. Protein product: CASSPGTRNEKLFF.

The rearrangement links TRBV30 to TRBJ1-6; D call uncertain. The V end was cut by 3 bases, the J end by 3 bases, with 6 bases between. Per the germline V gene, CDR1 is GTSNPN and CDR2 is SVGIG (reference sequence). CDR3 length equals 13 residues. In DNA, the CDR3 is TGTGCCTGGAGGACCAACTATAATTCACCCCTCCACTTT. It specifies CAWRTNYNSPLHF.